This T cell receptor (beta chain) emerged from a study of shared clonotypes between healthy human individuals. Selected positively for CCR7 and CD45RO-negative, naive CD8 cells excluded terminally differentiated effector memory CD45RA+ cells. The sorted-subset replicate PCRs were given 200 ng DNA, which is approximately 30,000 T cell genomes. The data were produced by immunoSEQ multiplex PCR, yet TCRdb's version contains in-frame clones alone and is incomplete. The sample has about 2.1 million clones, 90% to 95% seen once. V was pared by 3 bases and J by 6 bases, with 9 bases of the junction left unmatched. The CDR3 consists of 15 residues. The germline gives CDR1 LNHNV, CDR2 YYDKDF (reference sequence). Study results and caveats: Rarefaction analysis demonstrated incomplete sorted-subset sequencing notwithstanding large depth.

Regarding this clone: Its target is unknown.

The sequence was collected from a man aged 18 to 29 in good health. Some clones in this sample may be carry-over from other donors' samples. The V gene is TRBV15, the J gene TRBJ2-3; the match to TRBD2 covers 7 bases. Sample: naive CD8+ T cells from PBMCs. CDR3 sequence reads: CATSSGLADLDTQYF. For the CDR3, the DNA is TGTGCCACCAGCAGTGGGCTAGCGGATTTGGATACGCAGTATTTT.